This TCR beta chain was observed in a study of blood T cell repertoires in COVID-19. Germline-derived CDR1 and CDR2 are KGHSH and LQKENI. CDR3 length: 13 amino acids. Trimming pared 0 bases from V and 8 bases from J, leaving 7 bases between. Clinical history reported by participants formed the basis on which cohorts were assigned. TCRdb's table, derived via immunoSEQ multiplex PCR, lists solely in-frame clones and lacks some. The profile shows about 320,000 clones, approximately 91% of them singletons. The clonotype comes from a man between 60 and 70 years old who had recovered from COVID-19. V gene TRBV18 combines with J gene TRBJ1-4; the D is unclear. The sample was PBMCs or T cells enriched from blood (not recorded which). CDR3 region: CASSPPASEKLFF. The CDR3 bases are TGTGCCAGCTCACCACCGGCATCGGAAAAACTGTTTTTT.